The 29 T cell receptor beta chains reported below all come from one sample, sequenced in a study of T cells in Graves' hyperthyroidism and ophthalmopathy. Regions amplified from RNA transcripts were the TCR beta CDR3 regions. The TCR CDR3 first-round RT-PCR relied on the HTBI primer set. In TCRdb, the multiplex PCR reads were re-called with MiXCR into one record per CDR3 protein. The sample shows 89,000 or so distinct CDR3 sequences, approximately 39% of them seen only once. The sequencing input was peripheral blood or thyroid tissue (not recorded which). The origin of the receptors is a woman aged 25 to 39 with Graves' hyperthyroidism.

This clonotype was picked up many times. Mismatch with germline at one junction end may stem from a read error. The V and J genes are TRBV7-9 and TRBJ2-5; D may be TRBD2 (6 bases). The germline V gene encodes CDR1 SEHNR and CDR2 FQNEAQ (reference sequence). There are 17 residues in the CDR3. CDR3 protein: CASSPRGTYLIGETQYF. DNA for the CDR3: TGCGCCAGCAGCCCCCGCGGGACGTACCTCATTGGGGAGACCCAGTACTTC.

A remark on this clonotype: No DNA is shown, since the ends of the CDR3 on it are uncertain; the CDR3 is the one TCRdb lists. The V call is TRBV7-9, the J call TRBJ1-6; TRBD1, the table's D call, was not compared with the DNA. Germline loops: CDR1 SEHNR, CDR2 FQNEAQ (reference sequence). The CDR3 extends over 21 residues, inclusive of both ends. The CDR3 region is CASSFLGEQYFGQGAGSPLHF.

This clonotype was seen many times. This chain joins TRBV28 and TRBJ2-2, with TRBD2 as a possible D gene (6 bases). This CDR3 spans 13 amino acids. Germline V gene sequence: CDR1 MDHEN, CDR2 SYDVKM. Trimming took 7 bases from V and 9 from J, leaving 15 bases between them. CDR3 coding DNA: TGTGCCAGCACCCTTACGGGGGTCAGGGAGCTGTTTTTT. It yields the protein CASTLTGVRELFF.

This clonotype showed up just a few times. The gene calls are TRBV29-1 and TRBJ1-5; TRBD1 agrees at 9 bases. The CDR3 extends over 15 amino acids. Germline loops: CDR1 SQVTM, CDR2 ANQGSEA. J lost 2 bases, V lost 6 bases, and 8 bases had no gene match. The CDR3 region has the DNA TGCAGCGTATCCACAGGGGGCGTCGGCAATCAGCCCCAGCATTTT. Encoded protein: CSVSTGGVGNQPQHF.

This clonotype appeared many times. The chain is built from TRBV6-5 and TRBJ1-1; no reliable D call. V gave up 6 bases and J gave up 3 bases, with 17 bases separating them. Looked up from germline, CDR1 is MNHEY and CDR2 is SVGAGI. The CDR3 is 15 amino acids. The CDR3 nucleotides are TGTGCCAGCAGCTCCACCCGATCTCTCCACACTGAAGCTTTCTTT. Protein sequence: CASSSTRSLHTEAFF.

This sequence joins TRBV7-9 and TRBJ1-6; 11 bases align to TRBD1. The CDR3 runs 14 residues. The V and J ends lost 4 bases and 10 bases, in that order; junction bases with no gene match: 3. Germline-derived CDR1 and CDR2 are SEHNR and FQNEAQ (reference sequence). The CDR3 loop reads CASSSGQGDSPLHF. The CDR3, as DNA: TGTGCCAGCAGCTCGGGACAGGGGGACTCACCCCTCCACTTT.

This clonotype was observed many times. The chain employs TRBV7-9 and TRBJ1-1, with D possibly TRBD1 on 5 matching bases. The CDR3 runs to 17 residues. The V gene's germline CDR1 is SEHNR and CDR2 FQNEAQ (reference sequence). Trimming cost V 2 bases and J 7 bases, with 23 bases left between them. The CDR3 nucleotides read TGTGCCAGCAGCTTACCGCACCTGTCACAACTGACAGTTGAAGCTTTCTTT. This gives the protein CASSLPHLSQLTVEAFF.

This clonotype was recorded many times. V and J are TRBV6-5 and TRBJ1-1, with D perhaps TRBD1 (6 bases). Between the trimmed V and J ends, which lost 3 bases and 7 bases, there was a span of 15 bases. There are 14 residues in the CDR3. The V gene's germline CDR1 is MNHEY and CDR2 SVGAGI. CDR3 in DNA: TGTGCCAGCAGTTATGTACAGGGCGAATTTGAAGCTTTCTTT. Encoded protein: CASSYVQGEFEAFF.

This clonotype was recorded at least ten times. The chain couples TRBV2 to TRBJ2-3; 8 bases line up with TRBD1. Germline trimming cut 6 bases from V and 0 bases from J; bases unmatched to any gene: 8. The CDR3 sequence is 16 residues long. Germline V CDR1 and CDR2: SNHLY, FYNNEI. The DNA of the CDR3 is TGTGCCAGCAGCCCTTGGGGACAGGCTAGCACAGATACGCAGTATTTT. Its protein product is CASSPWGQASTDTQYF.

This clonotype was seen repeatedly, ten times or more. This chain connects TRBV7-9 to TRBJ1-2, with D unresolved. Germline CDR1 reads SEHNR; CDR2 reads FQNEAQ (reference sequence). The germline V and J ends were trimmed by 5 bases and 5 bases, with 18 bases remaining between them. The CDR3 length is 15 residues. CDR3 protein: CASSGRGAIAYGYTF. The CDR3 nucleotides read TGTGCCAGCAGCGGACGGGGAGCTATCGCTTATGGCTACACCTTC.

This clonotype was counted at least ten times. The gene calls are TRBV7-9 and TRBJ2-2; no firm D call. Germline V gene sequence: CDR1 SEHNR, CDR2 FQNEAQ (reference sequence). The V gene lost 7 bases and the J gene lost 7 bases, with 10 bases spanning the gap. This CDR3 region has 12 residues. The CDR3 spells CASNYANGELFF. CDR3 DNA: TGTGCCAGCAATTATGCTAACGGGGAGCTGTTTTTT. Using reference TRBV7-9 and TRBJ2-2 for the parts outside the CDR3, the full variable domain is DTGVSQNPRHKITKRGQNVTFRCDPISEHNRLYWYRQTLGQGPEFLTYFQNEAQLEKSRLLSDRFSAERPKGSFSTLEIQRTEQGDSAMYLCASNYANGELFFGEGSRLTVL.

This clonotype turned up a few times. This sequence joins TRBV20-1 and TRBJ2-2; D call uncertain. Trimming removed 4 bases at V and 0 bases at J, with 6 bases between. The CDR3 loop spans 13 amino acids. CDR1 is DFQATT and CDR2 is SNEGSKA in the germline V gene (reference sequence). The CDR3 nucleotides are TGCAGTGCTAAACGGCCGAACACCGGGGAGCTGTTTTTT. Amino acid sequence: CSAKRPNTGELFF.

This clonotype was picked up one time. This sequence joins TRBV2 and TRBJ1-5; D gene ambiguous. V lost 8 bases and J lost 3, with 5 bases in between. The CDR3 consists of 11 residues. CDR1 and CDR2 from the germline V gene are SNHLY and FYNNEI. CDR3 in amino acids: CASRDNQPQHF. CDR3 DNA sequence: TGTGCCAGCCGGGACAATCAGCCCCAGCATTTT.

There are many counts of this clonotype. The J gene is TRBJ1-3, the V gene TRBV4-1, with D tentatively TRBD1 (5 bases). V was cut by 0 bases and J by 0 bases, with 9 bases left in between. This CDR3 has 16 residues. The germline V gene has CDR1 MGHRA and CDR2 YSYEKL. CDR3 loop: CASSQDQGNSGNTIYF. Written as DNA, the CDR3 is TGCGCCAGCAGCCAAGATCAGGGAAACTCTGGAAACACCATATATTTT.

CDR3 sequence: CASSLEQVGNTEAFF. The DNA for the CDR3 is TGTGCCAGCAGCTTAGAACAGGTCGGGAACACTGAAGCTTTCTTT. The chain uses TRBV7-2 and TRBJ1-1, with D possibly being TRBD1 (5 bases). V lost 1 base to trimming and J lost 1 base, with 10 bases between them. Per germline, CDR1 SGHTA and CDR2 FQGNSA. The CDR3 is 15 amino acids.

Points on this clonotype: A much larger clone differs by one base, so this may be a read error. V gene TRBV6-6 combines with J gene TRBJ2-5; D remains ambiguous. The CDR3 totals 12 residues. CDR1 and CDR2 from the germline V gene are MNHNY and SVGAGI (reference sequence). The CDR3 DNA follows: TGTGCCGGCAGTTATGGCGCAGGGACCCAGTACTTC. Translation: CAGSYGAGTQYF.

This clonotype appeared many times. This chain uses TRBV7-2 with TRBJ2-6, with 9 bases lining up with TRBD1. Germline trimming cut 5 bases from V and 5 bases from J; bases unmatched to any gene: 4. The CDR3 runs to 15 residues. CDR1 is SGHTA, CDR2 FQGNSA, per germline. In DNA form, the CDR3 reads TGTGCCAGCAGCCTTACAGGGGGCTGGGCCAACGTCCTGACTTTC. This translates into CASSLTGGWANVLTF.

This clonotype was observed many times. This rearrangement joins TRBV7-2 to TRBJ1-5; D ambiguous. Trimming shortened V by 1 base and J by 4 bases, and 11 bases separated the two germline ends. This CDR3 is built from 15 residues. Germline V gene lookup returns CDR1 SGHTA and CDR2 FQGNSA. In DNA form, the CDR3 reads TGTGCCAGCAGCTTAGTAGCGTTACAGAATCAGCCCCAGCATTTT. It translates to CASSLVALQNQPQHF. Using reference TRBV7-2 and TRBJ1-5 for the parts outside the CDR3, the full variable domain is GAGVSQSPSNKVTEKGKDVELRCDPISGHTALYWYRQSLGQGLEFLIYFQGNSAPDKSGLPSDRFSAERTGGSVSTLTIQRTQQEDSAVYLCASSLVALQNQPQHFGDGTRLSIL.

This clonotype showed up many times. The chain uses TRBV9 and TRBJ1-3; D not resolved. CDR1 SGDLS and CDR2 YYNGEE come from the germline V gene. CDR3 length: 15 amino acids. Trimming stripped 0 bases from V and 4 bases from J, with 11 bases between. The CDR3 sequence is CASSVGVTTGNTIYF. Written as DNA, the CDR3 is TGTGCCAGCAGCGTAGGGGTAACAACGGGAAACACCATATATTTT. Based on the CDR3 plus reference TRBV9 and TRBJ1-3, the full variable domain is DSGVTQTPKHLITATGQRVTLRCSPRSGDLSVYWYQQSLDQGLQFLIQYYNGEERAKGNILERFSAQQFPDLHSELNLSSLELGDSALYFCASSVGVTTGNTIYFGEGSWLTVV.

In this sample, this clonotype turned up many times. The chain carries TRBV5-1 and TRBJ1-2; maybe TRBD1 (6 bases). Trimming took off 2 bases at V and 6 bases at J, with 14 bases between the two ends. Germline CDR1 reads SGHRS; CDR2 reads YFSETQ. The length of the CDR3 is 14 residues. CDR3 bases: TGCGCCAGCAGCTTCGCAGGACAGTACCATGGCTACACCTTC. Translated, it gives CASSFAGQYHGYTF.

This chain uses TRBV9 with TRBJ1-6, with 9 bases fitting TRBD1. From germline, CDR1 is SGDLS and CDR2 YYNGEE. CDR3 size: 15 residues. After removal of 4 bases from V and 8 bases from J, the junction contained 7 bases not matched to a gene. As DNA, the CDR3 is TGTGCCAGCAGCAGAAGGACAGGGGTCGATTCACCCCTCCACTTT. It yields the protein CASSRRTGVDSPLHF.

This clonotype was counted many times. The V and J genes are TRBV12-3 or TRBV12-4 and TRBJ2-7, with TRBD1 as a possible D gene (5 bases). The V and J ends lost 7 bases and 6 bases respectively, with 22 bases between them. This CDR3 spans 15 amino acids. Here the CDR3 DNA reads TGTGCCAGCACCCGCGAAGGGTCAGGGATCCTCGAGCAGTACTTC. Its translation is CASTREGSGILEQYF.

Turning to this clonotype: A read error may account for a junction end that differs from germline. The rearrangement links TRBV7-9 to TRBJ2-2, with 8 bases aligning to TRBD1. The CDR3 runs to 17 residues. CDR1 is SEHNR and CDR2 is FQNEAQ in the germline V gene (reference sequence). CDR3 DNA sequence: TGTGCCAGCAGCCCCCCCCCGGGACAGGCGAACACCAGGGAGCTGTTTTTC. It codes for CASSPPPGQANTRELFF.

This clonotype has a count of ten or more. The rearrangement links TRBV5-1 to TRBJ2-7; D assignment may be TRBD1 or TRBD2 (5 bases each). Germline V gene data show CDR1 as SGHRS and CDR2 as YFSETQ. CDR3 length: 14 residues. With 0 bases removed from V and 6 bases from J, the gap between germline ends came to 13 bases. CDR3 residues: CASSLEPWGSEQYF. CDR3 DNA: TGCGCCAGCAGCTTGGAACCCTGGGGGTCCGAGCAGTACTTC.

A remark on this clonotype: At one of its ends the junction is not consistent with the germline gene, which may arise from a read error. This chain uses TRBV20-1 with TRBJ2-2; 9 bases line up with TRBD2. Germline loops: CDR1 DFQATT, CDR2 SNEGSKA (reference sequence). CDR3 size: 14 residues. The CDR3 nucleotides read TGCAGTGCTAGACCTAGCGGGAACACCGGGGAGCTGTCTTGG. This gives the protein CSARPSGNTGELSW.

On this clonotype itself: Since no conserved phenylalanine or tryptophan closes the CDR3, a read error is the likely cause. The limits of the CDR3 on the DNA are not certain, so only TCRdb's listed CDR3 is given. The chain uses TRBV5-1 and TRBJ2-2. Germline V lookup: CDR1 SGHRS, CDR2 YFSETQ. The CDR3 spans 9 residues, counting both ends. Here the CDR3 reads CASSLAGYY.

The chain is built from TRBV7-9 and TRBJ2-7; the match to TRBD2 covers 10 bases. The CDR3 runs 15 residues. With V trimmed by 5 bases and J by 2 bases, 6 bases remained unmatched. Germline CDR1 and CDR2: SEHNR and FQNEAQ (reference sequence). CDR3 amino acids: CASSRTSGPPYEQYF. The CDR3 coding sequence is TGTGCCAGCAGCAGGACTAGCGGACCCCCCTACGAGCAGTACTTC. The variable domain in full, with the rest retrieved from reference TRBV7-9 and TRBJ2-7, is DTGVSQNPRHKITKRGQNVTFRCDPISEHNRLYWYRQTLGQGPEFLTYFQNEAQLEKSRLLSDRFSAERPKGSFSTLEIQRTEQGDSAMYLCASSRTSGPPYEQYFGPGTRLTVT.

Ten or more counts support this clonotype. The junction and the germline gene differ at one end; a read error may be behind it. This sequence joins TRBV7-7 and TRBJ2-5; D call uncertain. The CDR3 is 15 residues long. The germline gives CDR1 SSHAT, CDR2 FNYEAQ (reference sequence). Here the CDR3 reads CASSPPSGPQETQYF. The CDR3 nucleotides read TGTGCTAGCAGCCCGCCGTCCGGACCGCAAGAGACCCAGTACTTC.

At least ten counts were recorded for this clonotype. V and J are TRBV6-1 and TRBJ1-5; no firm D call. The germline V gene has CDR1 MNHNS and CDR2 SASEGT. Trimming pared 4 bases from V and 9 bases from J, leaving 13 bases between. The CDR3 runs 13 residues. CDR3 sequence (DNA): TGTGCCAGCAGTGCGGAAATGGCCGGGCCCCAGCATTTT. It is translated as CASSAEMAGPQHF.